This T cell receptor beta chain was obtained from a study of T-cell reconstitution after alpha-beta-depleted transplantation in children. The TCRbeta library was prepared with unique molecular identifiers. MiXCR, applied by TCRdb to the PCR reads, yields one record per CDR3 protein. The sample has some 460,000 distinct CDR3 sequences; 15% to 20% are singletons. This clonotype occurred a few times. What it binds is not known. Trimming took 4 bases from V and 3 from J, leaving 13 bases between them. CDR1 and CDR2 (germline): PRHDT, FYEKMQ (reference sequence). The CDR3 is 15 residues long. Points from the study as a whole: Several hundred expanded graft clones reportedly supplied alpha-beta T cells about two months after transplant.

The V gene is TRBV13, the J gene TRBJ2-1, with D maybe TRBD2 (6 bases). The sample was PBMCs, mostly from graft donor cells, taken 360 days after TCRalphabeta/CD19-depleted stem cell transplant. This TCR was sampled from a boy in the first two years of life who had a stem cell transplant for Wiskott-Aldrich syndrome, so the T cells may come from the graft donor. CDR3 region: CASSSRGLNYNEQFF. The DNA for the CDR3 is TGTGCCAGCAGCTCGCGGGGTTTGAACTACAATGAGCAGTTCTTC. Together with reference TRBV13 and TRBJ2-1, the CDR3 gives the full variable domain: AAGVIQSPRHLIKEKRETATLKCYPIPRHDTVYWYQQGPGQDPQFLISFYEKMQSDKGSIPDRFSAQQFSDYHSELNMSSLELGDSALYFCASSSRGLNYNEQFFGPGTRLTVL.